A single sample is the source of the 16 T cell receptor beta chains below, sequenced in a study of OX40 agonist ivuxolimab in advanced cancers. Generated by immunoSEQ multiplex PCR, the TCRdb table keeps only in-frame clones and is missing some. The profile shows some 64,000 clones, 90% to 95% of them singletons. Source: CD4+ or CD8+ T cells sorted from blood, taken in a trial of the OX40 agonist ivuxolimab. The receptors stem from an adult with an advanced solid tumor such as melanoma, head and neck, liver or kidney cancer.

This clone has only one observation. J is TRBJ2-3 and V is TRBV2; D is unresolved. The CDR3 is 13 amino acids. Trimming cost V 3 bases and J 0 bases, with 4 bases left between them. Germline V CDR1 and CDR2: SNHLY, FYNNEI. The CDR3, as DNA: TGTGCCAGCAGTGACAGTAGCACAGATACGCAGTATTTT. Protein product: CASSDSSTDTQYF. Filled out from reference TRBV2 and TRBJ2-3, the complete variable domain reads EPEVTQTPSHQVTQMGQEVILRCVPISNHLYFYWYRQILGQKVEFLVSFYNNEISEKSEIFDDQFSVERPDGSNFTLKIRSTKLEDSAMYFCASSDSSTDTQYFGPGTRLTVL.

This chain connects TRBV6-1 to TRBJ1-1; 7 nucleotides line up with TRBD1. This CDR3 has 15 amino acids. Germline CDR1 reads MNHNS; CDR2 reads SASEGT. J lost 4 bases, V lost 6 bases, and 11 bases had no gene match. The CDR3 DNA reads TGTGCCAGCAGGCTTAGACAGGGTAGCGGCACTGAAGCTTTCTTT. This codes for CASRLRQGSGTEAFF.

CDR3 in amino acids: CASSFSGGYNEQFF. The CDR3 nucleotides are TGTGCCAGTAGCTTCTCGGGGGGCTACAATGAGCAGTTCTTC. This chain uses TRBV19 with TRBJ2-1; 7 bases are a match to TRBD2. The CDR3 is 14 residues long. Germline V gene sequence: CDR1 LNHDA, CDR2 SQIVND (reference sequence). V was clipped by 6 bases and J by 3 bases; unmatched bases: 5.

This clone showed up just a few times. This rearrangement joins TRBV5-5 to TRBJ2-1; perhaps D is TRBD1 or TRBD2 (5 bases each). V dropped 4 bases and J dropped 10 bases, with 24 bases sitting between them. Germline CDR1 reads SGHKS; CDR2 reads YYEKEE (reference sequence). The CDR3 consists of 16 residues. The CDR3, as DNA: TGTGCCAGCAGCCCGCAACAGGCATGGGGGTTGAGGGAGCAGTTCTTC. Translating it yields CASSPQQAWGLREQFF.

The gene calls are TRBV4-1 and TRBJ2-1; the match to TRBD2 covers 8 bases. CDR1 MGHRA and CDR2 YSYEKL come from the germline V gene. V dropped 0 bases and J dropped 0; count of bases not matched to a gene: 4. This CDR3 region has 17 residues. The CDR3 region has the DNA TGCGCCAGCAGCCAAGATGAGCGGGGGCACTCCTACAATGAGCAGTTCTTC. Translated, it gives CASSQDERGHSYNEQFF.

The chain joins TRBV28 to TRBJ2-5; weak D call: TRBD1 (6 bases). This CDR3 is 15 amino acids long. From germline, CDR1 is MDHEN and CDR2 SYDVKM. Trimming left V 2 bases short and J 1 base short, with 11 bases between. The CDR3 DNA sequence: TGTGCCAGCAGTTTAGGGCAGGGGCCCCAAGAGACCCAGTACTTC. Amino acids: CASSLGQGPQETQYF.

CDR3 bases: TGTGCCAGCGCTCCTGGCCAGGGGGCAATTGACACTGAAGCTTTCTTT. Translated, it gives CASAPGQGAIDTEAFF. The genes are TRBV7-9 and TRBJ1-1; 8 positions match TRBD1. Germline V CDR1 and CDR2: SEHNR, FQNEAQ (reference sequence). V gave up 8 bases and J gave up 3 bases; unmatched junction bases: 14. The CDR3 extends over 16 amino acids. Combining the CDR3 with reference TRBV7-9 and TRBJ1-1 gives the whole variable domain DTGVSQNPRHKITKRGQNVTFRCDPISEHNRLYWYRQTLGQGPEFLTYFQNEAQLEKSRLLSDRFSAERPKGSFSTLEIQRTEQGDSAMYLCASAPGQGAIDTEAFFGQGTRLTVV.

This rearrangement joins TRBV30 to TRBJ1-3; D gene ambiguous. Germline values: CDR1 GTSNPN, CDR2 SVGIG (reference sequence). This CDR3 spans 10 amino acids. This chain's CDR3 is CIGRADTIYF. CDR3 bases: TGTATCGGTAGGGCGGACACCATATATTTT. Supplemented by reference TRBV30 and TRBJ1-3, the full variable domain reads SQTIHQWPATLVQPVGSPLSLECTVEGTSNPNLYWYRQAAGRGLQLLFYSVGIGQISSEVPQNLSASRPQDRQFILSSKKLLLSDSGFYLCIGRADTIYFGEGSWLTVV.

The chain is built from TRBV5-1 and TRBJ2-1, with D possibly matching TRBD1 (6 bases). CDR1 SGHRS and CDR2 YFSETQ come from the germline V gene. The CDR3 loop spans 15 amino acids. V was clipped by 7 bases and J by 6 bases, with 20 bases between them. The CDR3 sequence: CASSKGYRVVNEQFF. The CDR3 bases are TGCGCCAGCTCCAAGGGTTACAGGGTTGTCAATGAGCAGTTCTTC.

A word on this clone: The sample carries other DNA sequences with the same CDR3. The chain uses TRBV7-9 and TRBJ1-1; unclear D gene. The length of the CDR3 is 13 residues. Looked up from germline, CDR1 is SEHNR and CDR2 is FQNEAQ (reference sequence). The ends were cut back, 5 bases at V and 0 bases at J, with 7 bases in the middle. The CDR3 DNA sequence: TGTGCCAGCAGCCCGACCATGAACACTGAAGCTTTCTTT. It yields the protein CASSPTMNTEAFF.

The gene calls are TRBV9 and TRBJ2-2; 7 bases are a match to TRBD2. The CDR3 extends over 14 amino acids. CDR1 is SGDLS, CDR2 YYNGEE, per germline. V shed 3 bases, J shed 5 bases, and the junction held 4 bases outside the gene matches. Written as DNA, the CDR3 is TGTGCCAGCAGCGAGAGCGGGGTAACCGGGGAGCTGTTTTTT. Translated: CASSESGVTGELFF.

The CDR3, as DNA: TGCGCCAGCAGCCAAGAACCGCTAATGAACACTGAAGCTTTCTTT. Protein product: CASSQEPLMNTEAFF. V and J are TRBV4-1 and TRBJ1-1; no clear D gene. Trimming took 0 bases from V and 0 from J, leaving 8 bases between them. Per the germline V gene, CDR1 is MGHRA and CDR2 is YSYEKL. The CDR3 covers 15 residues.

The CDR3 region is CAWSVLPAGGRTNEKLFF. The CDR3 nucleotides read TGTGCCTGGAGTGTACTGCCGGCAGGGGGAAGGACTAATGAAAAACTGTTTTTT. This chain uses TRBV30 with TRBJ1-4; TRBD1 matches 7 bases. V shed 0 bases and J 2 bases; nucleotides not matched to a gene: 12. Germline V gene data show CDR1 as GTSNPN and CDR2 as SVGIG (reference sequence). This CDR3 contains 18 residues.

The CDR3 DNA reads TGTGCCATCAGTGAGTCGGTGGGGGGGCTATCCAATGAGCAGTTCTTC. Translation gives CAISESVGGLSNEQFF. The chain recombines TRBV10-3 with TRBJ2-1; possibly TRBD2 for D (7 bases). Trimming stripped 0 bases from V and 6 bases from J, with 15 bases between. This CDR3 contains 16 residues. CDR1 is ENHRY, CDR2 SYGVKD, per germline.

The chain is built from TRBV27 and TRBJ2-7; D gene ambiguous. The CDR3 covers 18 residues. The V gene's germline CDR1 is MNHEY and CDR2 SMNVEV (reference sequence). V was cut by 0 bases and J by 7 bases, with 25 bases left in between. Here the CDR3 reads CASSLSLPILPNLREQYF. Written as DNA, the CDR3 is TGTGCCAGCAGTTTATCTCTCCCGATCCTCCCCAATCTACGGGAGCAGTACTTC.

This clone was found once. The junction departs from germline at one end; a sequencing error may be responsible. The chain uses TRBV7-9 and TRBJ1-2; D not certain. The CDR3 is 15 amino acids. CDR1 is SEHNR, CDR2 FQNEAQ, per germline (reference sequence). CDR3 sequence: CASSLPVTLGYGHTF. As DNA, the CDR3 is TGTGCCAGCAGCTTACCGGTCACTCTAGGCTATGGCCACACCTTC. Full variable domain (rest looked up from reference TRBV7-9 and TRBJ1-2): DTGVSQNPRHKITKRGQNVTFRCDPISEHNRLYWYRQTLGQGPEFLTYFQNEAQLEKSRLLSDRFSAERPKGSFSTLEIQRTEQGDSAMYLCASSLPVTLGYGHTFGSGTRLTVV.